Below, 14 T cell receptor beta chains from the same sample are listed, as sequenced in a study of PD-1 blockade in classical Hodgkin lymphoma. Time point reported: cycle 4 day 1 (C4D1), after 6 weeks of nivolumab. Every patient experienced relapse after autologous stem cell transplantation, and brentuximab vedotin exposure varied. Out of thawed PBMCs, magnetic negative selection purified CD4+ T cells. Using immunoSEQ multiplex PCR, the repertoire was profiled, and TCRdb retains in-frame clones only, with some absent. The repertoire holds around 12,000 clones, about nine tenths seen once, with approximately 0.9% in the top ten. Sequencing was performed on CD4+ T cells from blood, taken before the fourth cycle of nivolumab. The receptors originated from a human donor with classical Hodgkin lymphoma.

This rearrangement joins TRBV28 to TRBJ1-4; D uncertain. Trimming pared 7 bases from V and 8 bases from J, leaving 17 bases between. The germline CDR1 and CDR2 sequences are MDHEN and SYDVKM. This CDR3 region has 14 residues. CDR3 sequence: CASIAPPDGEKLFF. CDR3 DNA: TGTGCCAGCATCGCTCCTCCCGATGGCGAAAAACTGTTTTTT.

This chain uses TRBV30 with TRBJ2-1, with TRBD2 as a possible D gene (5 bases). Germline assignment: CDR1 GTSNPN and CDR2 SVGIG (reference sequence). Between the trimmed V and J ends, which lost 2 bases and 8 bases, there was a span of 7 bases. The CDR3 is 11 amino acids. CDR3 sequence (DNA): TGTGCCTGGAGTCCGAGGGATGAGCAGTTCTTC. The encoded protein is CAWSPRDEQFF.

The J gene is TRBJ1-1, the V gene TRBV7-8, with TRBD1 matching 8 bases. Per germline, CDR1 SGHVS and CDR2 FQNEAQ. The CDR3 spans 16 residues. V was pared by 0 bases and J by 2 bases, with 5 bases of the junction left unmatched. For the CDR3, the DNA is TGTGCCAGCAGCTTAGCGCTAGGACAGGGCAACACTGAAGCTTTCTTT. Encoded protein: CASSLALGQGNTEAFF.

The CDR3 DNA is TGCGCCAGCGAGAGACTAGCGGGGGAAGAGACCCAGTACTTC. It translates to CASERLAGEETQYF. This chain connects TRBV5-1 to TRBJ2-5; 12 nucleotides agree with TRBD2. V lost 7 bases and J lost 3; bases outside the gene matches: 4. This CDR3 has 14 residues. The germline V gene encodes CDR1 SGHRS and CDR2 YFSETQ.

The V call is TRBV27, the J call TRBJ2-7; perhaps TRBD1 as D (5 bases). Germline V lookup: CDR1 MNHEY, CDR2 SMNVEV (reference sequence). The V and J ends lost 7 bases and 2 bases respectively, with 15 bases between them. This CDR3 has 14 amino acids. The CDR3 here is CASISNRIPYEQYF. CDR3 bases: TGTGCCAGCATAAGCAACAGGATTCCCTACGAGCAGTACTTC.

The chain links TRBV5-5 to TRBJ2-2; either TRBD1 or TRBD2 may fit D (5 bases each). CDR3 length: 15 residues. The germline gives CDR1 SGHKS, CDR2 YYEKEE (reference sequence). The V and J ends lost 0 bases and 5 bases respectively, with 11 bases between them. In nucleotides, the CDR3 is TGTGCCAGCAGCTTGGCCAGCGAGGGGACCGGGGAGCTGTTTTTT. It codes for CASSLASEGTGELFF.

This clone was counted a few times. The chain combines TRBV5-1 with TRBJ2-1, with 9 bases aligning to TRBD2. Germline V lookup: CDR1 SGHRS, CDR2 YFSETQ. Trimming at V came to 4 bases and at J to 9 bases, leaving 14 bases not matched to a gene. The CDR3 is 16 residues long. This chain's CDR3 is CASSLSTLAGETEQFF. The CDR3 DNA reads as TGCGCCAGCAGCCTATCGACCTTAGCGGGAGAGACTGAGCAGTTCTTC.

The chain recombines TRBV5-1 with TRBJ2-1; the match to TRBD1 covers 7 bases. J lost 2 bases, V lost 5 bases, and 7 bases had no gene match. Germline CDR1 is SGHRS and CDR2 is YFSETQ. This CDR3 has 15 residues. The CDR3, as DNA: TGCGCCAGCAGGGAAGGGGGCGCCCCCTACAATGAGCAGTTCTTC. This sequence encodes CASREGGAPYNEQFF. Variable domain in full (rest from reference TRBV5-1 and TRBJ2-1): KAGVTQTPRYLIKTRGQQVTLSCSPISGHRSVSWYQQTPGQGLQFLFEYFSETQRNKGNFPGRFSGRQFSNSRSEMNVSTLELGDSALYLCASREGGAPYNEQFFGPGTRLTVL.

This rearrangement joins TRBV5-4 to TRBJ1-1, with D hard to call. This CDR3 is built from 13 residues. Germline CDR1 reads SGHNT; CDR2 reads YYREEE (reference sequence). V lost 4 bases to trimming and J lost 2 bases, with 9 bases between them. The CDR3 here is CASSRSSNTEAFF. The CDR3 bases are TGTGCCAGCAGCCGGAGTAGTAACACTGAAGCTTTCTTT.

This chain joins TRBV7-6 and TRBJ2-1; TRBD2 matches at 11 bases. The CDR3 is 16 residues long. Losses at the gene ends were 4 bases for V and 7 bases for J; bases not matched to a gene: 9. Germline V gene data show CDR1 as SGHVS and CDR2 as FNYEAQ. CDR3 sequence reads: CASSYIAGGPGNEQFF. The CDR3 DNA reads as TGTGCCAGCAGCTATATAGCGGGAGGGCCGGGAAATGAGCAGTTCTTC.

This chain joins TRBV5-1 and TRBJ2-7; a weak D match, TRBD2 (6 bases). The V end was cut by 6 bases, the J end by 1 base, with 8 bases between. Germline V gene lookup returns CDR1 SGHRS and CDR2 YFSETQ. This CDR3 has 12 amino acids. The CDR3 DNA reads as TGCGCCAGCAAGGCGGGGTCCTACGAGCAGTACTTC. Protein: CASKAGSYEQYF.

The chain employs TRBV18 and TRBJ2-2; a weak D match, TRBD2 (6 bases). The CDR3 contains 13 residues. Trimming shortened V by 7 bases and J by 6 bases, and 12 bases separated the two germline ends. CDR1 and CDR2 from the germline V gene are KGHSH and LQKENI. The chain's CDR3 is CASLRERSGELFF. Here the CDR3 DNA reads TGTGCCAGCTTACGGGAGCGATCCGGGGAGCTGTTTTTT. The full variable domain, rest sourced from reference TRBV18 and TRBJ2-2, is NAGVMQNPRHLVRRRGQEARLRCSPMKGHSHVYWYRQLPEEGLKFMVYLQKENIIDESGMPKERFSAEFPKEGPSILRIQQVVRGDSAAYFCASLRERSGELFFGEGSRLTVL.

This clone turned up a few times. This chain uses TRBV2 with TRBJ1-2; D is undetermined. The CDR3 consists of 13 residues. Deletions cut 6 bases from V and 1 base from J, with 9 bases between. Germline V gene sequence: CDR1 SNHLY, CDR2 FYNNEI. The CDR3 is CASRQGLNYGYTF. DNA for the CDR3: TGTGCCAGCAGGCAAGGACTTAACTATGGCTACACCTTC.

The rearrangement links TRBV7-2 to TRBJ2-7, with a possible D match to TRBD1 (5 bases). The germline V gene has CDR1 SGHTA and CDR2 FQGNSA. Trimming removed 2 bases from V and 0 bases from J, with 8 bases in between. The CDR3 sequence is 14 residues long. The CDR3 DNA sequence: TGTGCCAGCAGCTTAATAGGGGTCTCCTACGAGCAGTACTTC. It encodes CASSLIGVSYEQYF.